The clone carrying this T cell receptor (beta chain) appeared a single time. The data originate from a study of control samples from healthy donors and cancer patients. TCRdb's table, derived via immunoSEQ multiplex PCR, lists solely in-frame clones and lacks some. The table shows tens of thousands of clones, with roughly 90% occurring only once. The germline V gene encodes CDR1 SGHTA and CDR2 FQGTGA. The CDR3 covers 13 residues. Trimming cost V 3 bases and J 5 bases, with 9 bases left between them. The receptor was derived from a man in his sixties with colorectal cancer. The specimen was PBMCs. V is TRBV7-3 and J is TRBJ2-3; D might be TRBD2 (6 bases). The CDR3 DNA reads as TGTGCCAGCAGCTTGACTAGATTAGATACGCAGTATTTT. This codes for CASSLTRLDTQYF.